This is a list of T cell receptor beta chains from one sample in a study of Ad26.COV2.S vaccination and SARS-CoV-2 variants. The protocol was immunoSEQ multiplex PCR, while the TCRdb copy is restricted to in-frame clones and leaves out a portion. The table includes over 130,000 clones, 75% to 90% detected once. Sequenced here: peripheral blood, sampled after recovery from COVID-19. The origin of the receptors is a human donor who had recovered from COVID-19. Each CDR3 is given with its conserved first and last residue. A D gene is named only where the DNA matches it firmly. Part of the rows lack a size; the others show once, few, many or a class for expanded clones.

clone size	J gene	V gene	D gene	CDR3 protein	CDR3 DNA
-	TRBJ2-7	TRBV6-6	-	CASSTLPSSYEQYF	TGTGCCAGCAGTACCTTGCCCAGTTCCTACGAGCAGTACTTC
-	TRBJ2-2	TRBV5-4	-	CASSFPGAGDTGELFF	TGTGCCAGCAGCTTCCCCGGAGCCGGGGACACCGGGGAGCTGTTTTTT
-	TRBJ1-1	TRBV15	-	CATSRDYVEYTEAFF	TGTGCCACCAGCAGAGATTACGTGGAATACACTGAAGCTTTCTTT
-	TRBJ1-2	TRBV6-5	TRBD1	CASGQGAYYGYTF	TGTGCCAGTGGACAGGGGGCGTATTATGGCTACACCTTC
-	TRBJ1-3	TRBV28	-	CASSPVGQGNTIYF	TGTGCCAGCAGTCCAGTGGGACAAGGAAACACCATATATTTT
-	TRBJ2-7	TRBV4-3	TRBD1	CASSPARDRGYEQYF	TGCGCCAGCAGCCCCGCACGCGACAGGGGCTACGAGCAGTACTTC
-	TRBJ1-4	TRBV12-5	TRBD1	CASGLNGGGIEKLFF	TGTGCTAGTGGTTTAAATGGAGGGGGCATTGAAAAACTGTTTTTT
-	TRBJ2-7	TRBV7-2	-	CASSLGPLREQYF	TGTGCCAGCAGCTTAGGCCCCCTTCGGGAGCAGTACTTC
-	TRBJ1-5	TRBV6-2/TRBV6-3	TRBD1	CASSSRGLQPQHF	TGTGCCAGCAGTTCCAGGGGGCTTCAGCCCCAGCATTTT
-	TRBJ2-1	TRBV30	TRBD1	CAWIARGPYNEQFF	TGTGCCTGGATCGCTAGGGGGCCCTACAATGAGCAGTTCTTC
once	TRBJ2-1	TRBV6-5	-	CASNTAEQFF	TGTGCCTCAAACACAGCTGAGCAGTTCTTC
few	TRBJ1-5	TRBV7-2	TRBD1	CASSPSGGVNQPQHF	TGTGCCAGCAGCCCCTCAGGGGGCGTAAATCAGCCCCAGCATTTT
-	TRBJ1-1	TRBV5-6	TRBD1	CASSGMQQRDRARAFF	TGTGCCAGCAGCGGGATGCAACAACGGGACAGGGCGCGAGCTTTCTTT
-	TRBJ1-2	TRBV6-2/TRBV6-3	-	CASSWSEGPYGYTF	TGTGCCAGCAGTTGGTCAGAGGGCCCCTATGGCTACACCTTC
-	TRBJ1-5	TRBV23-1	-	CASRPQGENSNQPQHF	TGCGCCAGCCGACCACAGGGAGAAAATAGCAATCAGCCCCAGCATTTT
-	TRBJ1-5	TRBV6-5	TRBD1	CASSYQKGAGQPQHF	TGTGCCAGCAGTTATCAAAAGGGGGCAGGGCAGCCCCAGCATTTT
-	TRBJ2-2	TRBV6-5	TRBD2	CASSPGLAGTGELFF	TGTGCCAGCAGTCCCGGACTAGCTGGCACCGGGGAGCTGTTTTTT
-	TRBJ2-1	TRBV28	-	CASGGYSYNEQFF	TGTGCCAGCGGGGGCTACTCCTACAATGAGCAGTTCTTC
-	TRBJ1-5	TRBV7-9	TRBD1	CASSPGQGYQPQHF	TGTGCCAGCAGCCCGGGACAGGGCTATCAGCCCCAGCATTTT
-	TRBJ2-7	TRBV5-6	-	CASSFQSYEQYF	TGTGCCAGCAGCTTTCAGTCCTACGAGCAGTACTTC
-	TRBJ1-2	TRBV4-3	-	CASSPVRASANYGYTF	TGCGCCAGCAGCCCCGTTAGGGCCTCTGCTAACTATGGCTACACCTTC
-	TRBJ2-3	TRBV7-2	-	CASSVRQSTDTQYF	TGTGCCAGCAGCGTACGACAGAGCACAGATACGCAGTATTTT
-	TRBJ2-7	TRBV6-5	-	CASRNQGLGYEQYF	TGTGCCAGCAGAAACCAGGGTTTGGGCTACGAGCAGTACTTC
-	TRBJ1-3	TRBV2	-	CASSEANSFGRGNTIYF	TGTGCCAGCAGTGAAGCAAACTCTTTCGGACGCGGAAACACCATATATTTT
-	TRBJ1-2	TRBV4-3	-	CASSQGVLSDYGYTF	TGCGCCAGCAGCCAGGGTGTGCTCAGCGACTATGGCTACACCTTC
-	TRBJ2-7	TRBV29-1	TRBD2	CSVHSGASYEQYF	TGCAGCGTCCACAGCGGGGCCTCCTACGAGCAGTACTTC
-	TRBJ1-1	TRBV7-2	-	CASSFLRNPIEAFF	TGTGCCAGCAGCTTTTTGAGGAACCCTATTGAAGCTTTCTTT
-	TRBJ2-7	TRBV5-1	-	CASSLATYYEQYF	TGCGCCAGCAGCTTGGCCACATACTACGAGCAGTACTTC
-	TRBJ2-2	TRBV11-3	-	CASSLGGGTGELFF	TGTGCCAGCAGCTTAGGTGGGGGGACCGGGGAGCTGTTTTTT
-	TRBJ1-1	TRBV19	-	CASSVDGLNTEAFF	TGTGCCAGTAGTGTAGACGGATTGAACACTGAAGCTTTCTTT
-	TRBJ1-5	TRBV6-9	-	CARGAGARGQPQHF	TGTGCCAGGGGGGCGGGGGCGCGAGGTCAGCCCCAGCATTTT
-	TRBJ2-7	TRBV6-2/TRBV6-3	TRBD2	CASSLAGNEQYF	TGTGCCAGCAGTTTAGCGGGGAATGAACAGTACTTC
-	TRBJ1-4	TRBV7-6	-	CASSPGWANEKLFF	TGTGCCAGCAGCCCAGGGTGGGCTAATGAAAAACTGTTTTTT
-	TRBJ2-3	TRBV4-3	TRBD1	CASSQDGTGASSTDTQYF	TGCGCCAGCAGCCAAGATGGGACAGGGGCCTCTAGCACAGATACGCAGTATTTT
once	TRBJ1-6	TRBV5-1	-	CASSLATGSRSPLHF	TGCGCCAGCAGCTTGGCCACAGGGAGTCGTTCACCCCTCCACTTT
-	TRBJ2-2	TRBV5-5	-	CASSLAQGLNTGELFF	TGTGCCAGCAGCTTGGCCCAGGGCTTGAACACCGGGGAGCTGTTTTTT
-	TRBJ1-2	TRBV3-1/TRBV3-2	-	CASSQGPRQTLYGYTF	TGTGCCAGCAGCCAGGGGCCCCGACAAACCCTCTACGGCTACACCTTC
-	TRBJ1-1	TRBV6-2/TRBV6-3	TRBD1	CASSKKTHRTGMNTEAFF	TGTGCCAGCAGCAAAAAAACTCACCGGACAGGGATGAACACTGAAGCTTTCTTT
once	TRBJ1-2	TRBV3-1/TRBV3-2	-	CASSHAIRTASYGYTF	TGTGCCAGCAGCCATGCCATACGGACAGCGAGCTATGGCTACACCTTC
-	TRBJ1-1	TRBV5-1	-	CASSRFLPRTEVGTEAFF	TGCGCCAGCAGCCGCTTCTTACCTCGGACTGAGGTCGGCACTGAAGCTTTCTTT